The present TCR beta chain was sequenced within a study of T cells in Graves' hyperthyroidism and ophthalmopathy. General observations from the study: Most expanded thyroid clonotypes above 0.001 recurred in blood.

This clonotype was seen many times. Its antigen is currently unknown. Active moderate-to-severe ophthalmopathy, Clinical Activity Score at least 3, NOSPECS at least 4, under 3 months' duration. Together with thyroid ultrasound, orbital computed tomography, serum thyroxine and TRAb, clinical symptoms were used for diagnoses. Amplification yielded TCR beta CDR3 regions, with RNA transcripts as the source. The HTBI set primed first-round TCR CDR3 RT-PCR. TCRdb recomputed calls from the multiplex PCR reads with MiXCR, one row per CDR3 protein. This sample yields hundreds of thousands of distinct CDR3 sequences, of which roughly a sixth are seen a single time; more than 3% belongs to the top ten. CDR1 is KGHSH and CDR2 is LQKENI in the germline V gene. This CDR3 has 15 residues. Trimming took 4 bases from V and 4 from J; bases not matched to a gene: 7.

The TCR was taken from a woman in her forties with Graves' ophthalmopathy. Source material: blood. The chain recombines TRBV18 with TRBJ2-7; 10 bases are a match to TRBD2. The chain's CDR3 is CASSRSAGLAYEQYF. DNA for the CDR3: TGTGCCAGCTCACGGTCGGCGGGACTAGCGTACGAGCAGTACTTC.